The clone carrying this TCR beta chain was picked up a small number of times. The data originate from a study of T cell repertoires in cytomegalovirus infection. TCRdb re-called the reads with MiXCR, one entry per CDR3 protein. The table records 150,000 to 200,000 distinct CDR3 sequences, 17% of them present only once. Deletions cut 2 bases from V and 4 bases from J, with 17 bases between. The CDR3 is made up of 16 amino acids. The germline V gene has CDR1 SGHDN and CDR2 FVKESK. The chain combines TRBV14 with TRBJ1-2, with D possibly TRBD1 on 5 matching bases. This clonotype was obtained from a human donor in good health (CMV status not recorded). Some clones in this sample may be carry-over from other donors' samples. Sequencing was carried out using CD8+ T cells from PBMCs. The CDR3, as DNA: TGTGCCAGCAGCCAACAGGAAAAGGGACGTCCCTATGGCTACACCTTC. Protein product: CASSQQEKGRPYGYTF.